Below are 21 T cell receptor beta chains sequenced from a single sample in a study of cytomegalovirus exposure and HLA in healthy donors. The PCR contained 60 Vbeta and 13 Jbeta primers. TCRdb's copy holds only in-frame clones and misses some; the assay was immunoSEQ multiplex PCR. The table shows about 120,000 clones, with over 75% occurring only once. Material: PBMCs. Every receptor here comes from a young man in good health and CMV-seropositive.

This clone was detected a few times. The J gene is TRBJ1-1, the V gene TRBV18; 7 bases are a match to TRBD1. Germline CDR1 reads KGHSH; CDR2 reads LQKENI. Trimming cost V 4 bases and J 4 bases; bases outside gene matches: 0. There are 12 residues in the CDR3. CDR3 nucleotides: TGTGCCAGCTCACAGGGGGCCACTGAAGCTTTCTTT. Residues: CASSQGATEAFF.

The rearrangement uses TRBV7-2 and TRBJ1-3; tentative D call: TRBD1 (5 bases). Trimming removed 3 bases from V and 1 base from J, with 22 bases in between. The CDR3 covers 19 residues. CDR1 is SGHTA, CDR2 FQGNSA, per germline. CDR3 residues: CASSFDGFLGDLSGNTIYF. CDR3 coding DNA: TGTGCCAGCAGCTTTGATGGGTTCCTTGGGGACTTATCTGGAAACACCATATATTTT.

The CDR3 DNA follows: TGCGCCAGCAGCTTGTCGGCAGGGGGCTTAACAGATACGCAGTATTTT. The encoded protein is CASSLSAGGLTDTQYF. The genes are TRBV5-1 and TRBJ2-3, with 8 bases identical to TRBD1. In germline, CDR1 is SGHRS, CDR2 YFSETQ. The CDR3 length is 16 residues. V lost 1 base and J lost 3; bases outside the gene matches: 7.

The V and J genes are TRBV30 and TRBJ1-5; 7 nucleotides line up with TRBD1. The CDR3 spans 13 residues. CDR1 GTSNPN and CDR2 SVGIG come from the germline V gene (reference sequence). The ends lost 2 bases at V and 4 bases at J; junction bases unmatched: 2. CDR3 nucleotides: TGTGCCTGGAGTCACAGGGGAAATCAGCCCCAGCATTTT. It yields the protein CAWSHRGNQPQHF.

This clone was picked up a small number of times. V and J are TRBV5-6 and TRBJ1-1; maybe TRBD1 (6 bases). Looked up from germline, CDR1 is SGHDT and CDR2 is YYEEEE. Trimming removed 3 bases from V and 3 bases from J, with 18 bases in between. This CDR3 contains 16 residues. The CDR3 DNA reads TGTGCCAGCAGCTCGCTTCACAGGGTCGTACACACTGAAGCTTTCTTT. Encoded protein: CASSSLHRVVHTEAFF. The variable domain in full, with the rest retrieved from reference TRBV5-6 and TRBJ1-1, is DAGVTQSPTHLIKTRGQQVTLRCSPKSGHDTVSWYQQALGQGPQFIFQYYEEEERQRGNFPDRFSGHQFPNYSSELNVNALLLGDSALYLCASSSLHRVVHTEAFFGQGTRLTVV.

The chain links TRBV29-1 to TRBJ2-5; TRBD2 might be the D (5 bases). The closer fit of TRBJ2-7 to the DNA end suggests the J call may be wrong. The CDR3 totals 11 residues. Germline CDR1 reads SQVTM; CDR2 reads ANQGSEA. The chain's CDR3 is CSAWTRSEQYF. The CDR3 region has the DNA TGCAGCGCCTGGACTCGCTCCGAGCAGTACTTC.

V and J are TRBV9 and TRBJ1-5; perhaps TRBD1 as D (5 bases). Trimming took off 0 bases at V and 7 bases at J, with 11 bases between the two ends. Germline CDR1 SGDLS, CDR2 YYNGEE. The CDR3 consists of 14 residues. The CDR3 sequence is CASSVEGEGQPQHF. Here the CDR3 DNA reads TGTGCCAGCAGCGTAGAAGGGGAGGGGCAGCCCCAGCATTTT.

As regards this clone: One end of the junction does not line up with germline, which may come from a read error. For the CDR3, the DNA is TGTTCCAGCAGCTTTCCTTCGACAACCAGGGAAAAACTGTTTTTT. Protein sequence: CSSSFPSTTREKLFF. This chain uses TRBV7-9 with TRBJ1-4; D unresolved. Germline CDR1 SEHNR, CDR2 FQNEAQ (reference sequence). CDR3 length equals 15 residues.

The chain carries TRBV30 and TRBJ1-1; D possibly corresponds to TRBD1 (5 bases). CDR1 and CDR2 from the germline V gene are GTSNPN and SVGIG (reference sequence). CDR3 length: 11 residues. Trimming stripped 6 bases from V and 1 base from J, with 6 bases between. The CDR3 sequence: CACQGNTEAFF. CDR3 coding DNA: TGTGCCTGTCAGGGGAACACTGAAGCTTTCTTT.

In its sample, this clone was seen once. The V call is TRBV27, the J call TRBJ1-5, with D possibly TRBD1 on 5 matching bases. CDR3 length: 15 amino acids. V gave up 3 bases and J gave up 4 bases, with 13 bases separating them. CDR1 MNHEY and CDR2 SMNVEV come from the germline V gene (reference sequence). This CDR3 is CASSFQGSVNQPQHF. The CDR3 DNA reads TGTGCCAGCAGTTTCCAGGGTTCGGTGAATCAGCCCCAGCATTTT.

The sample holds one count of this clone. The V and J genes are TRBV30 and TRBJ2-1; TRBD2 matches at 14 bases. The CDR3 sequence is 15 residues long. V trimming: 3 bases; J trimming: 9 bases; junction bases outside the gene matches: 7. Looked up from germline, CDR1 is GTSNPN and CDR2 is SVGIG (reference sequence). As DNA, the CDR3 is TGTGCCTGGAGGGAGACTAGCGGGAGGGCCGGTGAGCAGTTCTTC. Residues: CAWRETSGRAGEQFF.

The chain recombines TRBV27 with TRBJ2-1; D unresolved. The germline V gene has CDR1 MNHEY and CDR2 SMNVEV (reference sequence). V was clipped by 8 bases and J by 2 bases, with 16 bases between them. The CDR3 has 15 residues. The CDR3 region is CASRKWQSTYNEQFF. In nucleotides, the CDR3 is TGTGCCAGCCGCAAATGGCAGTCCACCTACAATGAGCAGTTCTTC.

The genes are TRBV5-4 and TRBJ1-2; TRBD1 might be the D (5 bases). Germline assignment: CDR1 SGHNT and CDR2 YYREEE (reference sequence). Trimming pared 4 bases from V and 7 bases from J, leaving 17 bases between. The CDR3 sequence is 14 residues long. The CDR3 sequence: CASSPGLGIGGYTF. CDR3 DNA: TGTGCCAGCAGCCCGGGACTTGGGATTGGTGGCTACACCTTC.

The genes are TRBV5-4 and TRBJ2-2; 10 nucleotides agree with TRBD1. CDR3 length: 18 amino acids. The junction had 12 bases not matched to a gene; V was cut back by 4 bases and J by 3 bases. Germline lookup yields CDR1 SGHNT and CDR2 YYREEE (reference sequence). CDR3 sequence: CASSLQMTGGLDTGELFF. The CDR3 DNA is TGTGCCAGCAGCCTGCAGATGACAGGGGGCTTGGACACCGGGGAGCTGTTTTTT.

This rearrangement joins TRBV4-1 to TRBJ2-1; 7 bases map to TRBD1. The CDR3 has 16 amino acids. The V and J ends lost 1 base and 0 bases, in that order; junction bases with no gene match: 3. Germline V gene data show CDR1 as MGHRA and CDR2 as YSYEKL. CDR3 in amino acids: CASSQGQGSSYNEQFF. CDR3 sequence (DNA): TGCGCCAGCAGCCAAGGACAGGGAAGCTCCTACAATGAGCAGTTCTTC.

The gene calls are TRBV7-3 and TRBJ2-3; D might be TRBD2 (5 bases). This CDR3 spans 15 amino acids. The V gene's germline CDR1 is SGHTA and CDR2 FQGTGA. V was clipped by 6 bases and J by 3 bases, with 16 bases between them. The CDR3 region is CASSQYGIGTDTQYF. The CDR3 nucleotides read TGTGCCAGCAGTCAATACGGGATTGGTACAGATACGCAGTATTTT.

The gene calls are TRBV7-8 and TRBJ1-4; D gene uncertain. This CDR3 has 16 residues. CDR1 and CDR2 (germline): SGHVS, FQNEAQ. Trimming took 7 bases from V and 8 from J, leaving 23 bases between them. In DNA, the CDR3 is TGTGCCAGCACCGCGAATCCGACTGGCCCTGGGGAAAAACTGTTTTTT. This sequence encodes CASTANPTGPGEKLFF.

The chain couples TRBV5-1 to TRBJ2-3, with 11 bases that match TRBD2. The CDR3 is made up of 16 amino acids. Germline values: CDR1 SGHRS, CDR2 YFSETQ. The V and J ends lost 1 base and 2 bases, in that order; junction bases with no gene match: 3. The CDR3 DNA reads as TGCGCCAGCAGCTTGAATAGCGGGGGGGCCACAGATACGCAGTATTTT. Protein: CASSLNSGGATDTQYF.

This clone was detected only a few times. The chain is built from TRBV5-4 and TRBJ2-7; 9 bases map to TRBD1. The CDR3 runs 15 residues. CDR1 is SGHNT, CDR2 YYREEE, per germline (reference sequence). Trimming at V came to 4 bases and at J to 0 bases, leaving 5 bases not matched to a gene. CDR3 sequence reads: CASSARDRDSYEQYF. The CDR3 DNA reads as TGTGCCAGCAGCGCCCGGGACAGGGACTCCTACGAGCAGTACTTC.

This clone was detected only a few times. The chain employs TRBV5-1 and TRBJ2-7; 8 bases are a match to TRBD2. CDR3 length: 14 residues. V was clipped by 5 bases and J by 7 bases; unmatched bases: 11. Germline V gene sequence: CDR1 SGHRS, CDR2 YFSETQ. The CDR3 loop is CASSESSGMGEQYF. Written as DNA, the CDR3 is TGCGCCAGCAGTGAGAGTAGCGGGATGGGAGAGCAGTACTTC.

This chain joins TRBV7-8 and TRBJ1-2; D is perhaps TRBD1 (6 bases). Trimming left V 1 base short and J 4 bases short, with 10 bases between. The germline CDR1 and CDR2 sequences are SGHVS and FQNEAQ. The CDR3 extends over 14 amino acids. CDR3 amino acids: CASSLVQGSYGYTF. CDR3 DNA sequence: TGTGCCAGCAGCTTAGTTCAGGGGAGCTATGGCTACACCTTC.